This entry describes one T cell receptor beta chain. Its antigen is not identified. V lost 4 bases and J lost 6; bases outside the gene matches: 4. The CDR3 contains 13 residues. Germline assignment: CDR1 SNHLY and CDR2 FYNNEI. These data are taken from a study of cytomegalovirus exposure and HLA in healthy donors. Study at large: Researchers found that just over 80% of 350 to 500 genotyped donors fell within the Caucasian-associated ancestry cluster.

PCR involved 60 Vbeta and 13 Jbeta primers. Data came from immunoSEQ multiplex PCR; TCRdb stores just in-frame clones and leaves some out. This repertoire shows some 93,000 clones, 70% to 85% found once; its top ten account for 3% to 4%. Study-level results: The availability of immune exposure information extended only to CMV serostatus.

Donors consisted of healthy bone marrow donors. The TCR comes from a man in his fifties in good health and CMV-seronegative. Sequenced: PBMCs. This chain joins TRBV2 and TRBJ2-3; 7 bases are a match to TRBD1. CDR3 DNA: TGTGCCAGCAGTGGCGAACAGGGGGATACGCAGTATTTT. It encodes CASSGEQGDTQYF.